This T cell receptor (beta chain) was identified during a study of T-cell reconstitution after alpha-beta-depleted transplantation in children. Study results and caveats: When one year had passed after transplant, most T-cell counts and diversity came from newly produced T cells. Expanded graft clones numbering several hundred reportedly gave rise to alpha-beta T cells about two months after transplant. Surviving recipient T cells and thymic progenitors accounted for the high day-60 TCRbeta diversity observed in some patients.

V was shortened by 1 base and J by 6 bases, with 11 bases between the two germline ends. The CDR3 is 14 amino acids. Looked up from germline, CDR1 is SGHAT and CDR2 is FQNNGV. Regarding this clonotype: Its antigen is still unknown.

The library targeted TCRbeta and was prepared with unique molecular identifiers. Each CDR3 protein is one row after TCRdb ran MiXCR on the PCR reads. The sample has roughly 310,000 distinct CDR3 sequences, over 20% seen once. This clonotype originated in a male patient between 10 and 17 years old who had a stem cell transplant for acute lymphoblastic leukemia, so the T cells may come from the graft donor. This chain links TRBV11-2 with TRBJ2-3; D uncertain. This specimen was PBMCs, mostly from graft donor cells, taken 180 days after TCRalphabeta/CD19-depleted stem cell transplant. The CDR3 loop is CASSLAVSSDTQYF. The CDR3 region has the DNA TGTGCCAGCAGCTTAGCCGTCTCATCGGATACGCAGTATTTT.